This TCR beta chain was sequenced in a study of cytomegalovirus exposure and HLA in healthy donors. Primers for the PCR totalled 60 Vbeta and 13 Jbeta. Measured with immunoSEQ multiplex PCR; TCRdb has only the in-frame clones, and not every one. The sample includes roughly 190,000 clones, about four fifths of them seen just once. The ends were cut back, 3 bases at V and 8 bases at J, with 13 bases in the middle. Germline V gene sequence: CDR1 SGHTA, CDR2 FQGNSA. The CDR3 totals 13 residues. What was sequenced was PBMCs. The V and J genes are TRBV7-2 and TRBJ1-1, with D unclear. This receptor was obtained from a woman between 35 and 50 years old in good health and CMV-seronegative. The CDR3 spells CASSFREAGEAFF. CDR3 nucleotide sequence: TGTGCCAGCAGCTTCCGGGAGGCTGGGGAAGCTTTCTTT.